Following are 25 T cell receptor beta chains from one sample sequenced in a study of cytomegalovirus exposure and HLA in healthy donors. The PCR had 60 Vbeta and 13 Jbeta primers. Here immunoSEQ multiplex PCR was the method, and the copy in TCRdb shows in-frame clones only, minus some. This sample has approximately 150,000 clones; approximately 77% occur once, and the top ten carry 0.94%. Sequencing used PBMCs. All receptors come from a woman aged 55-69 years in good health and CMV-seronegative.

This clone was seen only once. The CDR3 DNA follows: TGTGCCTGGAGTTTAGGGCTAGCGGTGGGGGAGCAGTACTTC. Residues: CAWSLGLAVGEQYF. This sequence joins TRBV30 and TRBJ2-7, with 7 nucleotides matching TRBD2. Germline assignment: CDR1 GTSNPN and CDR2 SVGIG (reference sequence). V dropped 2 bases and J dropped 7; count of bases not matched to a gene: 11. There are 14 residues in the CDR3.

The chain uses TRBV18 and TRBJ1-1; D not resolved. Germline V gives CDR1 KGHSH, CDR2 LQKENI. The V and J ends lost 2 bases and 1 base respectively, with 14 bases between them. This CDR3 comprises 16 residues. In DNA, the CDR3 is TGTGCCAGCTCACCATTGGGCAGAAGGAAGAACACTGAAGCTTTCTTT. It translates to CASSPLGRRKNTEAFF.

This clone has a single count. The chain employs TRBV18 and TRBJ2-7, with a possible D match to TRBD2 (6 bases). This CDR3 is built from 15 residues. Per germline, CDR1 KGHSH and CDR2 LQKENI. Trimming pared 8 bases from V and 4 bases from J, leaving 21 bases between. In DNA form, the CDR3 reads TGTGCCAGCGCCCCCATGGACGGGGGTGGGTACGAGCAGTACTTC. This codes for CASAPMDGGGYEQYF.

This clone was seen only a few times. The chain couples TRBV19 to TRBJ2-7, with 10 bases that match TRBD1. The CDR3 has 15 amino acids. Germline assignment: CDR1 LNHDA and CDR2 SQIVND (reference sequence). The V gene end was trimmed by 3 bases and the J gene end by 6 bases; junction bases not matched to a gene: 8. This chain's CDR3 is CASSIKTGGKVEQYF. The CDR3 bases are TGTGCCAGTAGTATTAAGACAGGGGGCAAAGTCGAGCAGTACTTC.

V usage is TRBV7-2 and J usage is TRBJ2-3, with D possibly being TRBD2 (5 bases). V was clipped by 1 base and J by 0 bases, with 8 bases between them. CDR1 is SGHTA and CDR2 is FQGNSA in the germline V gene. The CDR3 loop spans 15 amino acids. In DNA, the CDR3 is TGTGCCAGCAGCTTAGTAAGGACTAGCACAGATACGCAGTATTTT. Translating gives CASSLVRTSTDTQYF.

This clone was detected only once. The V gene is TRBV7-2, the J gene TRBJ1-3; TRBD1 is a possible D gene (6 bases). This CDR3 has 14 amino acids. V gave up 4 bases and J gave up 4 bases, with 11 bases separating them. Germline lookup yields CDR1 SGHTA and CDR2 FQGNSA. The CDR3 nucleotides are TGTGCCAGCAGCTCCGGACAGTTGGGAAACACCATATATTTT. Translation: CASSSGQLGNTIYF.

V gene TRBV18 combines with J gene TRBJ2-5; D is possibly TRBD1 (6 bases). CDR1 is KGHSH, CDR2 LQKENI, per germline. The V and J ends lost 3 bases and 5 bases respectively, with 16 bases between them. The CDR3 consists of 15 residues. The CDR3 coding sequence is TGTGCCAGCTCACCGAATAAGGGGGATGGCGAGACCCAGTACTTC. Its protein is CASSPNKGDGETQYF. Variable domain in full (rest from reference TRBV18 and TRBJ2-5): NAGVMQNPRHLVRRRGQEARLRCSPMKGHSHVYWYRQLPEEGLKFMVYLQKENIIDESGMPKERFSAEFPKEGPSILRIQQVVRGDSAAYFCASSPNKGDGETQYFGPGTRLLVL.

This chain connects TRBV27 to TRBJ2-7, with 9 bases identical to TRBD1. Germline CDR1 and CDR2: MNHEY and SMNVEV (reference sequence). Trimming at V came to 5 bases and at J to 4 bases, leaving 6 bases not matched to a gene. This CDR3 spans 14 amino acids. This chain's CDR3 is CASSGGTGPYEQYF. The CDR3 DNA follows: TGTGCCAGCAGTGGGGGGACAGGGCCATACGAGCAGTACTTC.

This clone occurred once. The chain couples TRBV10-1 to TRBJ2-2, with D maybe TRBD1 (6 bases). Germline assignment: CDR1 WNHNN and CDR2 SYGVQD (reference sequence). This CDR3 has 16 amino acids. V was clipped by 0 bases and J by 5 bases, with 13 bases between them. The CDR3 region is CASSESGRGSTGELFF. CDR3 coding DNA: TGCGCCAGCAGTGAGTCGGGCAGGGGATCGACCGGGGAGCTGTTTTTT.

The chain uses TRBV19 and TRBJ1-2; no definite D call. Germline CDR1 is LNHDA and CDR2 is SQIVND (reference sequence). The V end was cut by 0 bases, the J end by 7 bases, with 18 bases between. This CDR3 has 16 residues. CDR3 sequence (DNA): TGTGCCAGTAGTATAGAATCGCCACCGGTCTTAACTGGCTACACCTTC. It yields the protein CASSIESPPVLTGYTF.

V and J are TRBV4-1 and TRBJ2-3; a weak D match, TRBD2 (6 bases). In germline, CDR1 is MGHRA, CDR2 YSYEKL. V lost 1 base and J lost 7, with 21 bases in between. This CDR3 has 17 amino acids. The CDR3 coding sequence is TGCGCCAGCAGCCAAGCGGTGGGCAATCCGGCGGGGTATACGCAGTATTTT. Translated, it gives CASSQAVGNPAGYTQYF.

The chain employs TRBV7-2 and TRBJ1-4, with TRBD1 matching 10 bases. V lost 5 bases, J lost 6 bases, and 3 bases stayed unmatched. Germline values: CDR1 SGHTA, CDR2 FQGNSA. The CDR3 extends over 14 amino acids. The CDR3 loop is CASSLDRGHEKLFF. Written as DNA, the CDR3 is TGTGCCAGCAGCCTCGACAGGGGGCATGAAAAACTGTTTTTT. The full variable domain, its missing parts supplied by reference TRBV7-2 and TRBJ1-4, is GAGVSQSPSNKVTEKGKDVELRCDPISGHTALYWYRQSLGQGLEFLIYFQGNSAPDKSGLPSDRFSAERTGGSVSTLTIQRTQQEDSAVYLCASSLDRGHEKLFFGSGTQLSVL.

The rearrangement joins TRBV11-2 to TRBJ2-6, with 7 bases lining up with TRBD1. The junction had 10 bases not matched to a gene; V was cut back by 6 bases and J by 8 bases. Germline V lookup: CDR1 SGHAT, CDR2 FQNNGV. This CDR3 spans 15 amino acids. CDR3 DNA sequence: TGTGCCAGCAGTCTCGACAGGGCGCCCACCAACGTCCTGACTTTC. It is translated as CASSLDRAPTNVLTF.

V usage is TRBV30 and J usage is TRBJ1-2; 11 bases align to TRBD1. CDR1 is GTSNPN and CDR2 is SVGIG in the germline V gene (reference sequence). This CDR3 spans 14 amino acids. The V segment lost 2 bases and the J segment 7 bases; nucleotides outside the gene matches: 6. CDR3 sequence reads: CAWSFGQGAIGYTF. For the CDR3, the DNA is TGTGCCTGGAGTTTTGGACAGGGGGCGATTGGCTACACCTTC. The variable domain in full, with the rest retrieved from reference TRBV30 and TRBJ1-2, is SQTIHQWPATLVQPVGSPLSLECTVEGTSNPNLYWYRQAAGRGLQLLFYSVGIGQISSEVPQNLSASRPQDRQFILSSKKLLLSDSGFYLCAWSFGQGAIGYTFGSGTRLTVV.

The rearrangement joins TRBV19 to TRBJ1-5; D possibly corresponds to TRBD1 (5 bases). Germline V gives CDR1 LNHDA, CDR2 SQIVND (reference sequence). The CDR3 totals 15 residues. V was trimmed by 3 bases and J by 2 bases, leaving 11 bases between them. The CDR3 loop reads CASSMAGPGNQPQHF. The CDR3 region has the DNA TGTGCCAGTAGTATGGCGGGACCCGGCAATCAGCCCCAGCATTTT. Variable domain in full (rest from reference TRBV19 and TRBJ1-5): DGGITQSPKYLFRKEGQNVTLSCEQNLNHDAMYWYRQDPGQGLRLIYYSQIVNDFQKGDIAEGYSVSREKKESFPLTVTSAQKNPTAFYLCASSMAGPGNQPQHFGDGTRLSIL.

The chain recombines TRBV7-9 with TRBJ1-5; TRBD1 aligns across 7 bases. The CDR3 sequence is 13 residues long. V lost 7 bases, J lost 3 bases, and 3 bases stayed unmatched. CDR1 is SEHNR and CDR2 is FQNEAQ in the germline V gene (reference sequence). DNA of the CDR3: TGTGCCAGCAAAGAGGGGGCCAATCAGCCCCAGCATTTT. This sequence encodes CASKEGANQPQHF. Filled out from reference TRBV7-9 and TRBJ1-5, the complete variable domain reads DTGVSQNPRHKITKRGQNVTFRCDPISEHNRLYWYRQTLGQGPEFLTYFQNEAQLEKSRLLSDRFSAERPKGSFSTLEIQRTEQGDSAMYLCASKEGANQPQHFGDGTRLSIL.

The chain has TRBV5-6 and TRBJ2-5; perhaps TRBD1 as D (5 bases). The V end lost 2 bases, the J end lost 4 bases, and 12 bases lay between the germline ends. Germline V lookup: CDR1 SGHDT, CDR2 YYEEEE. This CDR3 region has 14 residues. The DNA of the CDR3 is TGTGCCAGCAGCTTTACTCAGGGTGGAGAGACCCAGTACTTC. It translates to CASSFTQGGETQYF.

The chain carries TRBV5-1 and TRBJ2-2; TRBD1 aligns across 8 bases. Trimming took 1 base from V and 6 from J; bases not matched to a gene: 5. This CDR3 region has 15 residues. Germline CDR1 SGHRS, CDR2 YFSETQ. The CDR3 loop is CASSLWTGSAGELFF. For the CDR3, the DNA is TGCGCCAGCAGCTTGTGGACAGGGTCGGCCGGGGAGCTGTTTTTT.

The V call is TRBV28, the J call TRBJ1-1; tentative D call: TRBD1 (5 bases). Trimming stripped 5 bases from V and 3 bases from J, with 16 bases between. This CDR3 comprises 15 residues. CDR1 and CDR2 from the germline V gene are MDHEN and SYDVKM. The CDR3 sequence is CASSHQGSAYTEAFF. CDR3 coding DNA: TGTGCCAGCAGTCATCAGGGTTCGGCCTACACTGAAGCTTTCTTT.

This clone appeared a few times. The rearrangement joins TRBV6-1 to TRBJ2-1, with 7 bases matching TRBD2. This CDR3 spans 11 amino acids. Trimming took 6 bases from V and 16 from J; bases not matched to a gene: 9. Germline V gene data show CDR1 as MNHNS and CDR2 as SASEGT. Written as DNA, the CDR3 is TGTGCCAGCAGAGCCGGGACTACTCCCTTCTTC. Its translation: CASRAGTTPFF.

The V and J genes are TRBV19 and TRBJ2-5; D is perhaps TRBD1 (5 bases). Trimming cost V 4 bases and J 3 bases, with 24 bases left between them. This CDR3 is built from 18 residues. Germline-derived CDR1 and CDR2 are LNHDA and SQIVND (reference sequence). The CDR3 DNA is TGTGCCAGTAGTACCAGTACCCCCAGGGTAGGTGGAAAAGAGACCCAGTACTTC. It codes for CASSTSTPRVGGKETQYF.

This clone was seen only a few times. The chain uses TRBV27 and TRBJ2-3; 9 bases are a match to TRBD2. Unmatched junction bases numbered 9, after V lost 7 bases and J lost 1 base. CDR3 length equals 16 residues. Germline V gene lookup returns CDR1 MNHEY and CDR2 SMNVEV (reference sequence). DNA for the CDR3: TGTGCCAGCAACCTCGGTCGACTAGCGGGCACAGATACGCAGTATTTT. This sequence encodes CASNLGRLAGTDTQYF.

The chain links TRBV7-3 to TRBJ2-3; TRBD1 is a possible D gene (5 bases). The germline V gene encodes CDR1 SGHTA and CDR2 FQGTGA. This CDR3 region has 17 residues. Trimming shortened V by 2 bases and J by 0 bases, and 15 bases separated the two germline ends. CDR3 sequence: CASSLRPAGRSTDTQYF. The CDR3 nucleotides are TGTGCCAGCAGCTTACGCCCGGCAGGGCGTAGCACAGATACGCAGTATTTT. The variable domain in full, completed from reference TRBV7-3 and TRBJ2-3, reads GAGVSQTPSNKVTEKGKYVELRCDPISGHTALYWYRQSLGQGPEFLIYFQGTGAADDSGLPNDRFFAVRPEGSVSTLKIQRTERGDSAVYLCASSLRPAGRSTDTQYFGPGTRLTVL.

This clone has a handful of counts. The gene calls are TRBV14 and TRBJ2-1, with 11 nucleotides matching TRBD2. The CDR3 loop spans 17 amino acids. Unmatched junction bases numbered 9, after V lost 4 bases and J lost 4 bases. Per the germline V gene, CDR1 is SGHDN and CDR2 is FVKESK. The CDR3 reads CASSRGSGRARYNEQFF. Written as DNA, the CDR3 is TGTGCCAGCAGCCGAGGTAGCGGGAGGGCGAGGTACAATGAGCAGTTCTTC.

The chain uses TRBV9 and TRBJ1-6; 9 bases map to TRBD1. This CDR3 contains 17 residues. Germline values: CDR1 SGDLS, CDR2 YYNGEE. V lost 3 bases and J lost 7; bases outside the gene matches: 11. The CDR3 region is CASSGDGGGTGNSPLHF. In DNA form, the CDR3 reads TGTGCCAGCAGCGGGGACGGGGGAGGGACAGGGAATTCACCCCTCCACTTT. Using reference TRBV9 and TRBJ1-6 for the parts outside the CDR3, the full variable domain is DSGVTQTPKHLITATGQRVTLRCSPRSGDLSVYWYQQSLDQGLQFLIQYYNGEERAKGNILERFSAQQFPDLHSELNLSSLELGDSALYFCASSGDGGGTGNSPLHFGNGTRLTVT.